A single sample gave rise to the 14 T cell receptor beta chains below, sequenced in a study of T cells after yellow fever vaccination. TCRdb re-derived calls from the 5' RACE reads in MiXCR, one entry per CDR3 protein. The table shows under 150,000 distinct CDR3 sequences, with roughly 8% occurring only once. The sample consisted of CD4+ T cells sorted from PBMCs, taken 5 days after the yellow fever booster vaccination. These receptors were taken from a young man who received the YFV17D yellow fever vaccine.

This clonotype was observed many times. This sequence joins TRBV15 and TRBJ2-7, with a tentative D call TRBD2 (6 bases). The CDR3 length is 15 residues. V lost 9 bases to trimming and J lost 1 base, with 19 bases between them. Germline lookup yields CDR1 LNHNV and CDR2 YYDKDF (reference sequence). The CDR3 protein is CATRQGGTGSYEQYF. CDR3 DNA: TGTGCCACTAGGCAAGGTGGGACTGGGTCCTACGAGCAGTACTTC.

At least ten counts were recorded for this clonotype. The rearrangement uses TRBV20-1 and TRBJ2-1, with D maybe TRBD1 (6 bases). The germline V and J ends were trimmed by 6 bases and 6 bases, with 18 bases remaining between them. The CDR3 has 14 amino acids. CDR1 and CDR2 (germline): DFQATT, SNEGSKA (reference sequence). Here the CDR3 DNA reads TGCAGTGCGCGGCAGGGGTCCCTTGGCAATGAGCAGTTCTTC. This translates into CSARQGSLGNEQFF.

The rearrangement uses TRBV6-5 and TRBJ2-5; TRBD1 is a possible D gene (6 bases). The CDR3 is 15 residues long. V was trimmed by 5 bases and J by 2 bases, leaving 15 bases between them. CDR1 MNHEY and CDR2 SVGAGI come from the germline V gene. In DNA, the CDR3 is TGTGCCAGCAGTGGCGGTCTGGGGACACAAGAGACCCAGTACTTC. Protein: CASSGGLGTQETQYF.

This clonotype was recorded at least ten times. V and J are TRBV7-9 and TRBJ2-7; D not resolved. V lost 1 base to trimming and J lost 0 bases, with 10 bases between them. The CDR3 runs 15 residues. CDR1 and CDR2 from the germline V gene are SEHNR and FQNEAQ (reference sequence). The CDR3 here is CASSLGATHSYEQYF. The CDR3 DNA sequence: TGTGCCAGCAGCTTAGGCGCAACTCACTCCTACGAGCAGTACTTC.

This clonotype was seen repeatedly, ten times or more. The chain combines TRBV6-1 with TRBJ2-1; 8 bases map to TRBD2. Germline V gene data show CDR1 as MNHNS and CDR2 as SASEGT. The CDR3 length is 15 residues. The V gene end was trimmed by 6 bases and the J gene end by 2 bases; junction bases not matched to a gene: 6. DNA of the CDR3: TGTGCCAGCAGGGACCGTAGCGGGACCTACAATGAGCAGTTCTTC. Translating gives CASRDRSGTYNEQFF.

As to this clonotype: A read error may explain this, as a much larger clone is one base away. This chain connects TRBV2 to TRBJ1-1, with unresolved D. V was trimmed by 7 bases and J by 1 base, leaving 7 bases between them. Germline V gene lookup returns CDR1 SNHLY and CDR2 FYNNEI. This CDR3 has 12 amino acids. The CDR3 spells CASNLANTEAFF. The CDR3 DNA is TGTGCCAGCAATCTGGCGAACACTGAAGCTTTCTTT.

This clonotype has at least ten counts. V usage is TRBV6-5 and J usage is TRBJ2-7; the match to TRBD2 covers 11 bases. Looked up from germline, CDR1 is MNHEY and CDR2 is SVGAGI. The CDR3 consists of 16 residues. V lost 4 bases and J lost 6; bases outside the gene matches: 11. The CDR3 sequence: CASSSLLLAGAGEQYF. The CDR3 nucleotides read TGTGCCAGCAGTTCGCTATTACTAGCGGGAGCGGGCGAGCAGTACTTC.

The sample holds many counts of this clonotype. The chain links TRBV7-6 to TRBJ2-1; D perhaps matches TRBD1 (5 bases). V lost 0 bases to trimming and J lost 2 bases, with 11 bases between them. The CDR3 runs to 16 residues. Germline V gene sequence: CDR1 SGHVS, CDR2 FNYEAQ. CDR3 bases: TGTGCCAGCAGCTTAGCGCAGGGAAGCCCCTACAATGAGCAGTTCTTC. As protein: CASSLAQGSPYNEQFF.

This clonotype was seen repeatedly, ten times or more. The rearrangement uses TRBV5-6 and TRBJ2-7, with a possible D match to TRBD2 (7 bases). V gave up 2 bases and J gave up 2 bases, with 20 bases separating them. The length of the CDR3 is 17 residues. The germline V gene encodes CDR1 SGHDT and CDR2 YYEEEE. The CDR3 region has the DNA TGTGCCAGCAGCTTAGGGAGATCGGGGGGCTACACCTACGAGCAGTACTTC. Its protein product is CASSLGRSGGYTYEQYF.

The chain carries TRBV7-9 and TRBJ2-1; D possibly corresponds to TRBD1 (6 bases). The V gene lost 1 base and the J gene lost 5 bases, with 12 bases spanning the gap. CDR1 SEHNR and CDR2 FQNEAQ come from the germline V gene (reference sequence). This CDR3 comprises 15 residues. The chain's CDR3 is CASSLDQGTHNEQFF. The CDR3 DNA reads TGTGCCAGCAGCTTAGACCAGGGGACACACAATGAGCAGTTCTTC.

This clonotype has a count of ten or more. DNA of the CDR3: TGTGCCAGCAGTAGGGCTAGCGGGAGTACTGAGCAGTTCTTC. Translating it yields CASSRASGSTEQFF. The V gene is TRBV6-1, the J gene TRBJ2-1, with TRBD2 identical over 10 bases. Germline V gives CDR1 MNHNS, CDR2 SASEGT. CDR3 length: 14 residues. The J segment lost 9 bases and the V segment lost 5 bases, leaving 7 bases of the junction unmatched.

This clonotype was detected ten times or more. The rearrangement joins TRBV7-9 to TRBJ2-6, with D tentatively TRBD2 (5 bases). CDR1 SEHNR and CDR2 FQNEAQ come from the germline V gene (reference sequence). V lost 5 bases to trimming and J lost 4 bases, with 15 bases between them. The CDR3 length is 16 residues. The CDR3 coding sequence is TGTGCCAGCAGCGGGAGACTCGCCGTCGGGGCCAACGTCCTGACTTTC. Its protein is CASSGRLAVGANVLTF. Full variable domain (outside the CDR3, taken from reference TRBV7-9 and TRBJ2-6): DTGVSQNPRHKITKRGQNVTFRCDPISEHNRLYWYRQTLGQGPEFLTYFQNEAQLEKSRLLSDRFSAERPKGSFSTLEIQRTEQGDSAMYLCASSGRLAVGANVLTFGAGSRLTVL.

This clonotype has at least ten counts. Here the CDR3 reads CASSGLAANTGELFF. CDR3 sequence (DNA): TGTGCCAGCAGCGGACTAGCGGCGAACACCGGGGAGCTGTTTTTT. The chain combines TRBV28 with TRBJ2-2; 10 bases align to TRBD2. Germline V CDR1 and CDR2: MDHEN, SYDVKM. J lost 0 bases, V lost 6 bases, and 1 base had no gene match. There are 15 residues in the CDR3.

This clonotype was picked up one time. A much more abundant neighbour one base away suggests this may be a read error. The chain recombines TRBV20-1 with TRBJ2-5, with TRBD2 matching 7 bases. The V gene end was trimmed by 1 base and the J gene end by 5 bases; junction bases not matched to a gene: 4. The CDR3 is 13 residues long. Germline CDR1 reads DFQATT; CDR2 reads SNEGSKA (reference sequence). CDR3 sequence (DNA): TGCAGTGCTAGAGCAACTAGCGAGGAGACCCAGTACTTC. Translating it yields CSARATSEETQYF.